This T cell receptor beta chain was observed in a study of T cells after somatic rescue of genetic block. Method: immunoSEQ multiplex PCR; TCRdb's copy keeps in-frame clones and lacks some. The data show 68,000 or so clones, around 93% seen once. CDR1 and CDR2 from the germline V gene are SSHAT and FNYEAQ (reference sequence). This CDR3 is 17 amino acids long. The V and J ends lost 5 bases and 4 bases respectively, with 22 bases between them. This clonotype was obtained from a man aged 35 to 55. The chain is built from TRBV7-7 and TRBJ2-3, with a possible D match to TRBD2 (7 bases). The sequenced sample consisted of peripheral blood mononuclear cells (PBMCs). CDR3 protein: CASSRSAGGAGADTQYF. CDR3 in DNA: TGTGCCAGCAGCCGTTCCGCTGGGGGGGCTGGTGCAGATACGCAGTATTTT. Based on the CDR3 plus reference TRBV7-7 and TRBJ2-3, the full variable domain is GAGVSQSPRYKVTKRGQDVTLRCDPISSHATLYWYQQALGQGPEFLTYFNYEAQPDKSGLPSDRFSAERPEGSISTLTIQRTEQRDSAMYRCASSRSAGGAGADTQYFGPGTRLTVL.